Many counts were recorded for the clone carrying this TCR beta chain. The antigen remains undetermined. This specimen belongs to a study of CD8 T cells in ankylosing spondylitis. General study points: Seemingly distinctive of ankylosing spondylitis blood was a TCR beta motif formed by eight highly homologous variants. There was reportedly significant enrichment of clones that were disease-linked in matched ankylosing spondylitis synovial fluid.

Via MiXCR, TCRdb re-called the 5' RACE reads, giving one row per CDR3 protein. The table has roughly 220,000 distinct CDR3 sequences, 8% to 11% seen once. CDR1 and CDR2 (germline): DFQATT, SNEGSKA (reference sequence). Unmatched junction bases numbered 3, after V lost 3 bases and J lost 2 bases. There are 13 residues in the CDR3. This TCR was recovered from a male donor with ankylosing spondylitis or in good health (not recorded which). V and J are TRBV20-1 and TRBJ2-5; TRBD1 matches 7 bases. Sequences were obtained from blood, either unsorted or a sorted T cell fraction (not recorded which). The CDR3: CSASLTGQETQYF. Written as DNA, the CDR3 is TGCAGTGCTAGCCTGACAGGGCAAGAGACCCAGTACTTC.